The 17 T cell receptor beta chains below were found in one sample sequenced in a study of spatial heterogeneity in lung cancer. MiXCR, run by TCRdb on the 5' RACE reads, gives a single entry per CDR3 protein. This sample has 7,000 or so distinct CDR3 sequences, with roughly 5.7% found just once. Regarding time point: sample taken at primary tumor resection. Researchers sequenced whole RNA taken from tumor, nontumor lung or frozen PBMC without sorting. The sample consisted of normal lung tissue next to the tumor, taken at surgery. These receptor sequences come from a female donor with early-stage non-small cell lung cancer.

This clonotype was recorded many times. This beta chain is a stray read from a library made for alpha chains; its abundance is not meaningful. The V gene is TRBV5-1, the J gene TRBJ2-7; D gene uncertain. V gave up 5 bases and J gave up 2 bases, with 14 bases separating them. Germline V CDR1 and CDR2: SGHRS, YFSETQ. The CDR3 runs to 14 residues. The CDR3 spells CASSIAEPTYEQYF. The CDR3 nucleotides are TGCGCCAGCAGTATTGCGGAACCTACCTACGAGCAGTACTTC.

In its sample, this clonotype ranks as medium-sized (0.01 to 0.1%). Being off target in a library aimed at alpha chains, this beta chain has a size of little meaning. V and J are TRBV20-1 and TRBJ2-7; the D is unclear. The CDR3 contains 12 residues. CDR1 and CDR2 (germline): DFQATT, SNEGSKA (reference sequence). V lost 1 base and J 4 bases, leaving 8 bases between the germline ends. The CDR3 nucleotides are TGCAGTGCTAGAGTCCCTTCGTACGAGCAGTACTTC. Translating it yields CSARVPSYEQYF.

By its share, this clonotype is medium-sized (0.01 to 0.1%). Within a library made for alpha chains, this beta chain is off target, and its count is uninformative. The V gene is TRBV28, the J gene TRBJ1-3; D remains unclear. This CDR3 has 17 amino acids. Per the germline V gene, CDR1 is MDHEN and CDR2 is SYDVKM. V lost 6 bases and J 5 bases, leaving 23 bases between the germline ends. CDR3 residues: CASRMADVRGFRNTIYF. The CDR3 nucleotides read TGTGCCAGCAGGATGGCCGACGTACGAGGTTTTAGAAACACCATATATTTT.

Comments on this clonotype: As an off-target read in a library built for alpha chains, this beta chain has a frequency of little significance. The chain links TRBV10-1 to TRBJ2-3; no firm D call. V gave up 5 bases and J gave up 4 bases, with 7 bases separating them. Germline CDR1 WNHNN, CDR2 SYGVQD (reference sequence). The CDR3 sequence is 12 residues long. CDR3 in amino acids: CASSMGPDTQYF. CDR3 bases: TGCGCCAGCAGTATGGGTCCAGATACGCAGTATTTT.

This clonotype has more than one count but fewer than ten. This beta chain slipped into a library made for alpha chains as a stray read, so its size is not meaningful. V is TRBV7-3 and J is TRBJ2-3; no definite D call. Germline assignment: CDR1 SGHTA and CDR2 FQGTGA. The CDR3 has 13 residues. V was shortened by 5 bases and J by 1 base, with 7 bases between the two germline ends. Here the CDR3 reads CASSPPGTDTQYF. The CDR3 nucleotides read TGTGCCAGCAGCCCACCTGGCACAGATACGCAGTATTTT.

This clonotype is judged medium-sized. This beta chain is an unintended read in a library built for alpha chains; its size means little. This rearrangement joins TRBV27 to TRBJ2-7; maybe TRBD2 (5 bases). Trimming removed 2 bases at V and 3 bases at J, with 17 bases between. This CDR3 contains 16 residues. CDR1 and CDR2 (germline): MNHEY, SMNVEV (reference sequence). CDR3 amino acids: CASSLIDPGVRYEQYF. The CDR3 DNA reads TGTGCCAGCAGTTTAATTGACCCCGGGGTGCGCTACGAGCAGTACTTC.

By proportion, this clonotype is medium-sized. This beta chain is a stray read from a library made for alpha chains; its abundance is not meaningful. The V call is TRBV4-1, the J call TRBJ2-1; 8 bases are a match to TRBD2. Germline V gene lookup returns CDR1 MGHRA and CDR2 YSYEKL. The CDR3 totals 14 residues. The V and J ends lost 1 base and 9 bases, in that order; junction bases with no gene match: 5. The CDR3 loop is CASSQGGGRTEQFF. DNA for the CDR3: TGCGCCAGCAGCCAAGGGGGCGGGAGGACTGAGCAGTTCTTC.

Judged by abundance, this clonotype is medium-sized. This beta chain is an off-target read within a library intended for alpha chains, so its frequency means little. This chain uses TRBV5-1 with TRBJ1-4; a possible D gene is TRBD1 (5 bases). The CDR3 loop spans 15 amino acids. V was cut by 4 bases and J by 5 bases, with 15 bases left in between. Germline V gene data show CDR1 as SGHRS and CDR2 as YFSETQ. For the CDR3, the DNA is TGCGCCAGCAGCATAGGGGTAGGGTTGAATGAAAAACTGTTTTTT. Its protein is CASSIGVGLNEKLFF.

As concerns this clonotype: The library was designed around alpha chains, so this beta chain is a stray read whose abundance carries little weight. The V and J genes are TRBV11-2 and TRBJ2-7; 7 bases match TRBD1. The CDR3 has 14 residues. Germline V gene lookup returns CDR1 SGHAT and CDR2 FQNNGV. V lost 5 bases, J lost 0 bases, and 4 bases stayed unmatched. CDR3 sequence: CASSRDSLSYEQYF. In DNA form, the CDR3 reads TGTGCCAGCAGCCGGGACAGCCTCTCCTACGAGCAGTACTTC.

This clonotype was recorded at least ten times. The library was prepared for alpha chains; this beta chain is a stray read, so its frequency means little. This chain connects TRBV11-1 to TRBJ2-7; tentatively, D is TRBD2 (6 bases). The CDR3 loop spans 13 amino acids. The germline V gene has CDR1 SGHAT and CDR2 FQDESV (reference sequence). The V gene lost 3 bases and the J gene lost 6 bases, with 12 bases spanning the gap. This CDR3 is CASSLGVGGEQYF. The DNA for the CDR3 is TGTGCCAGCAGCTTGGGGGTCGGGGGCGAGCAGTACTTC.

This clonotype is medium-sized by share. This beta chain represents an off-target read in a library built for alpha chains; its size is of limited meaning. The rearrangement joins TRBV9 to TRBJ2-2; 12 nucleotides align to TRBD2. This CDR3 contains 18 residues. V dropped 3 bases and J dropped 6; count of bases not matched to a gene: 12. CDR1 SGDLS and CDR2 YYNGEE come from the germline V gene. The CDR3 bases are TGTGCCAGCAGCGCCCTGGCCGGGACTAGCGGGCGGGCCGGGGAGCTGTTTTTT. Translation gives CASSALAGTSGRAGELFF.

Concerning this clonotype itself: For a library built for alpha chains, this beta chain is a stray read; little rests on its size. This chain links TRBV2 with TRBJ2-4; D might be TRBD1 or TRBD2, each matching 5 bases. Germline V gene sequence: CDR1 SNHLY, CDR2 FYNNEI. V lost 10 bases and J 8 bases, leaving 21 bases between the germline ends. The CDR3 is 14 residues long. The CDR3 sequence is CATEGIEDRDIQYF. CDR3 nucleotides: TGTGCCACCGAGGGGATCGAGGATCGGGACATTCAGTACTTC.

In this sample, this clonotype turned up many times. The library was built for alpha chains, so this beta chain is an off-target read and its size means little. The V gene is TRBV24-1, the J gene TRBJ2-5; 7 nucleotides line up with TRBD1. CDR1 is KGHDR and CDR2 is SFDVKD in the germline V gene. The CDR3 consists of 16 residues. Losses at the gene ends were 4 bases for V and 3 bases for J; bases not matched to a gene: 10. The CDR3 reads CATSDRDSDVKETQYF. The DNA of the CDR3 is TGTGCCACCAGTGACCGGGACAGCGATGTCAAAGAGACCCAGTACTTC.

This clonotype is termed medium-sized. As an off-target read in a library built for alpha chains, this beta chain has a frequency of little significance. V and J are TRBV7-8 and TRBJ2-2, with D unclear. CDR1 SGHVS and CDR2 FQNEAQ come from the germline V gene. The ends were cut back, 1 base at V and 6 bases at J, with 6 bases in the middle. CDR3 length: 13 amino acids. The CDR3: CASSLVQAGELFF. Here the CDR3 DNA reads TGTGCCAGCAGCTTAGTGCAGGCCGGGGAGCTGTTTTTT.

This clonotype is labeled medium-sized. This beta chain is an unintended read in a library built for alpha chains; its size means little. This chain joins TRBV20-1 and TRBJ2-7; D may be TRBD2 (8 bases). CDR1 is DFQATT, CDR2 SNEGSKA, per germline (reference sequence). Between the trimmed V and J ends, which lost 5 bases and 7 bases, there was a span of 15 bases. The CDR3 has 12 residues. In DNA form, the CDR3 reads TGCAGTGCTCGGGAGGGGGCTAGTGAGCAGTACTTC. Amino acid sequence: CSAREGASEQYF.

By sample fraction, this clonotype is medium-sized. Within a library made for alpha chains, this beta chain is off target, and its count is uninformative. The rearrangement links TRBV29-1 to TRBJ1-2, with 12 bases matching TRBD1. The germline CDR1 and CDR2 sequences are SQVTM and ANQGSEA. The CDR3 has 14 residues. V was clipped by 6 bases and J by 12 bases; unmatched bases: 14. CDR3 nucleotides: TGCAGCGTGTCCCCCGGGGGACAGGGGGCGCAGGACACCTTC. As protein: CSVSPGGQGAQDTF.

This clonotype was counted many times. This beta chain turned up in a library designed for alpha chains; as an off-target read, its abundance says little. The J gene is TRBJ1-2, the V gene TRBV10-3; no reliable D call. Trimming shortened V by 6 bases and J by 0 bases, and 14 bases separated the two germline ends. CDR1 and CDR2 from the germline V gene are ENHRY and SYGVKD. This CDR3 is 15 amino acids long. DNA of the CDR3: TGTGCCATCAGGGCCGAGTGGGGAGCTAACTATGGCTACACCTTC. It yields the protein CAIRAEWGANYGYTF.